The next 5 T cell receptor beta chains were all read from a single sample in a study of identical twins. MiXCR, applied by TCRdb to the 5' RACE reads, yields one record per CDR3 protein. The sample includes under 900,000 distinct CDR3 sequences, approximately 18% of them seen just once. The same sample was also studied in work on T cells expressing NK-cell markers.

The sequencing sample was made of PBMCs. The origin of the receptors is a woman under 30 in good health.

The CDR3 DNA sequence: TGTGCCAGCAGCGAAGGACTAGCGGGCCCTTCAGTTCAGTTCTTC. This gives the protein CASSEGLAGPSVQFF. The chain employs TRBV9 and TRBJ2-1; 11 nucleotides line up with TRBD2. This CDR3 comprises 15 residues. The V segment lost 3 bases and the J segment 13 bases; nucleotides outside the gene matches: 12. CDR1 is SGDLS, CDR2 YYNGEE, per germline.

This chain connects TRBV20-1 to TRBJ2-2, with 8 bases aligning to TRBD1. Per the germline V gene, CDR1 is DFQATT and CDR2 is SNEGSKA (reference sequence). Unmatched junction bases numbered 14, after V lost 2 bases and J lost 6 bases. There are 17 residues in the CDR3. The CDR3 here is CSARINPGQGLAGELFF. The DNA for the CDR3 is TGCAGTGCTAGAATAAACCCCGGACAGGGCTTGGCCGGGGAGCTGTTTTTT.

In nucleotides, the CDR3 is TGTGCCAGCAGCTTACGGAGACTAGCGGGGTACACAGATACGCAGTATTTT. It encodes CASSLRRLAGYTDTQYF. This sequence joins TRBV7-9 and TRBJ2-3; 11 nucleotides match TRBD2. The CDR3 runs to 17 residues. The V gene end was trimmed by 2 bases and the J gene end by 2 bases; junction bases not matched to a gene: 6. Per the germline V gene, CDR1 is SEHNR and CDR2 is FQNEAQ (reference sequence).

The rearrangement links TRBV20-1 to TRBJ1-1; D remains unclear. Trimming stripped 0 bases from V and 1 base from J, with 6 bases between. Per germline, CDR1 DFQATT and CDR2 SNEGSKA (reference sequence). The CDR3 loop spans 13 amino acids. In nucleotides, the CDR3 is TGCAGTGCTAGAGATCACAGGAACACTGAAGCTTTCTTT. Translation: CSARDHRNTEAFF.

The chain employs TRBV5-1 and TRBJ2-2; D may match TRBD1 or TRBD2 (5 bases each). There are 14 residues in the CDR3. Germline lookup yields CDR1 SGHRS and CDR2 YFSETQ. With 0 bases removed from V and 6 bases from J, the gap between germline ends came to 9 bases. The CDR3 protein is CASSLDRGPGELFF. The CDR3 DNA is TGCGCCAGCAGCTTGGACCGGGGCCCCGGGGAGCTGTTTTTT.